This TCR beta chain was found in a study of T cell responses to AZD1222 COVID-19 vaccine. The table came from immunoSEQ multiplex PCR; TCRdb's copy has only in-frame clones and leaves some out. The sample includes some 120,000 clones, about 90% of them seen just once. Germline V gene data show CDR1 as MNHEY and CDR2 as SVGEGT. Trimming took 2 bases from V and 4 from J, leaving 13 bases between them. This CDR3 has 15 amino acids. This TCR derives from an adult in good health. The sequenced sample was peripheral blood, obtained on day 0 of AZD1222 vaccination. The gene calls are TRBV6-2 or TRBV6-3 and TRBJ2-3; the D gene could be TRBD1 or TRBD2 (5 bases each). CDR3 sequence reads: CASSYGGSVADTQYF. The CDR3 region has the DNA TGTGCCAGCAGTTACGGGGGTTCGGTGGCAGATACGCAGTATTTT.